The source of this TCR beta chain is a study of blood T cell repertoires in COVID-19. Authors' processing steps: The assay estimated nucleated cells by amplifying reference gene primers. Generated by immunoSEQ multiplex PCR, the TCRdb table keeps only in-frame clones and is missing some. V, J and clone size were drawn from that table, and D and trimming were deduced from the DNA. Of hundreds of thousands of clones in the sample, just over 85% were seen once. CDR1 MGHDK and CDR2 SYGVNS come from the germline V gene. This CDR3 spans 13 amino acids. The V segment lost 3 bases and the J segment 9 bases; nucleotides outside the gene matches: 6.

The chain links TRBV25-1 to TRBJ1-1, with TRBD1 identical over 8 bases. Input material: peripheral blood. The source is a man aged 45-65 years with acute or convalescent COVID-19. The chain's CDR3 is CASSEQGAHKAFF. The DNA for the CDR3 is TGTGCCAGCAGTGAGCAGGGGGCGCATAAAGCTTTCTTT.